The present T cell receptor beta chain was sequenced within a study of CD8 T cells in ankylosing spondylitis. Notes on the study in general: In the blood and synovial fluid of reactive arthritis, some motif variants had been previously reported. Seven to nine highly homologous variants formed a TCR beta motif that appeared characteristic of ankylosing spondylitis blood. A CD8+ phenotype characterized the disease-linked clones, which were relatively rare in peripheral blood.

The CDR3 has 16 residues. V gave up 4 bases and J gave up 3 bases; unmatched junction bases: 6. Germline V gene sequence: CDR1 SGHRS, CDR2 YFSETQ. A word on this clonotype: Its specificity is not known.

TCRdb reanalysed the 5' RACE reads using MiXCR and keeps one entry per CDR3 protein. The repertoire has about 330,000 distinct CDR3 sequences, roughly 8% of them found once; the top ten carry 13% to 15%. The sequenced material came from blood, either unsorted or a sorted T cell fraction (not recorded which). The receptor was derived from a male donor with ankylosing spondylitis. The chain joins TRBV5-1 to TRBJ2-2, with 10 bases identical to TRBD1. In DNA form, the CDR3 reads TGCGCCAGCAGCACGCCGGGACAGGGGTACACCGGGGAGCTGTTTTTT. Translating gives CASSTPGQGYTGELFF.